The clone carrying this T cell receptor beta chain was recorded many times. Antigen unknown. This record comes from a study of regulatory T cells in long-lasting Graves disease. Study conclusions and caveats: Blood alone, not thyroid tissue, was studied.

Arm-PCR with iRepertoire HTBI primers amplified the CDR3 regions for these TCR beta libraries. TCRdb used MiXCR to reprocess the multiplex PCR reads, holding one entry per CDR3 protein. The data contain approximately 540,000 distinct CDR3 sequences, more than 10% of them singletons. CDR1 WNHNN and CDR2 SYGVQD come from the germline V gene (reference sequence). The CDR3 consists of 11 residues. The V end lost 10 bases, the J end lost 7 bases, and 8 bases lay between the germline ends. Time point reported: newly diagnosed GD, antithyroid drugs for less than 3 months. Preparation of the TCR library used RNA extracted from PBMCs. In addition, the sample was reused for a study of T cells in Graves' hyperthyroidism and ophthalmopathy. Per that paper: Used for diagnoses were clinical symptoms, serum thyroxine and TRAb, thyroid ultrasound and orbital computed tomography.

Material: peripheral blood mononuclear cells (PBMCs), obtained at new diagnosis, from a patient treated with antithyroid drugs. The chain joins TRBV10-1 to TRBJ1-6; no definite D call. The origin of this receptor is a woman between 25 and 40 years old with Graves disease. Written as DNA, the CDR3 is TGCGCCACACATTCAAATTCACCCCTCCACTTT. This sequence encodes CATHSNSPLHF.